The entry that follows covers one TCR beta chain sequence. This CDR3 has 17 amino acids. The V segment lost 1 base and the J segment 5 bases; nucleotides outside the gene matches: 7. CDR1 is SNHLY, CDR2 FYNNEI, per germline. This sample is part of a study of siplizumab effects on memory and regulatory T cells. Libraries were prepared by immunoSEQ multiplex PCR; TCRdb keeps only in-frame clonotypes and omits some of them. The data show 20,000 to 30,000 clones, approximately 82% seen once. The TCR comes from a human donor in good health. The chain joins TRBV2 to TRBJ2-5, with TRBD2 matching 13 bases. Sequencing was done on a sample of memory CD4+ T cells sorted from blood. CDR3 DNA: TGTGCCAGCAGTGAAGGATGGACTAGCGGGAGTGGCGAGACCCAGTACTTC. Its protein product is CASSEGWTSGSGETQYF.